This T cell receptor beta chain was recorded in a study of blood T cells in healthy people across ages. Next came a second PCR, run for about 7 to 12 cycles, which used a sample-barcoded 5' primer along with a J-beta primer mix. TCRdb recomputed calls from the 5' RACE reads with MiXCR, one row per CDR3 protein. This table has hundreds of thousands of distinct CDR3 sequences, roughly half appearing once. Worth noting for this clonotype: A much larger clone sits a single nucleotide away, making a read error possible.

There are 14 residues in the CDR3. CDR1 is MDHEN, CDR2 SYDVKM, per germline. After removal of 6 bases from V and 4 bases from J, the junction contained 5 bases not matched to a gene. The sequenced sample was blood. The receptor comes from a man in his sixties in good health. J is TRBJ2-1 and V is TRBV28; 8 bases agree with TRBD2. CDR3 coding DNA: TGTGCCAGCAGCCCTAGCGGGTCGTACAATGAGCAGTTCTTC. Amino acid sequence: CASSPSGSYNEQFF.